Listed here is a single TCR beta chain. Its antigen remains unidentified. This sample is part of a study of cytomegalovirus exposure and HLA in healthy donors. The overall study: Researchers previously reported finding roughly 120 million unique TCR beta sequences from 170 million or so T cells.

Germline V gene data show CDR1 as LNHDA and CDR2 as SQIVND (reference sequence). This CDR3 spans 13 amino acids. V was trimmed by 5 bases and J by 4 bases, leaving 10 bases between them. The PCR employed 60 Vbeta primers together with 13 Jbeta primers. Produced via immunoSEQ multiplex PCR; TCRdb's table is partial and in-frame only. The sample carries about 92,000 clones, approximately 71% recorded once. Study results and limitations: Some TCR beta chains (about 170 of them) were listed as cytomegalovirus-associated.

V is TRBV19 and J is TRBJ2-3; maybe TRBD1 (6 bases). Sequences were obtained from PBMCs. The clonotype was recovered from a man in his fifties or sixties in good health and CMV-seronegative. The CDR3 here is CASSLQGADTQYF. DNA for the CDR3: TGTGCCAGTAGTCTACAGGGCGCAGATACGCAGTATTTT.